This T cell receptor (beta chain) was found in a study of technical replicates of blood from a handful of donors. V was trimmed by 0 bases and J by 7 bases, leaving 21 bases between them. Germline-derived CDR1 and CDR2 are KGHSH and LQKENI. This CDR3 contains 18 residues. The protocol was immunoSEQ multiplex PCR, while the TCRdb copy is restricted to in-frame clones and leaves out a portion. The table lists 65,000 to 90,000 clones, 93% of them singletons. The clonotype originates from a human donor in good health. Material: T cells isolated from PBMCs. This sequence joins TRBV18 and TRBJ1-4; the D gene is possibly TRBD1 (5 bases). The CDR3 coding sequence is TGTGCCAGCTCACCACCAAATTTAAGGGGAGCCGGGGGTGAAAAACTGTTTTTT. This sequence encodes CASSPPNLRGAGGEKLFF.